This TCR beta chain emerged from a study of T cells after posttransplantation cyclophosphamide. On the day of bone marrow donation, the related graft donor provided peripheral blood. Method: immunoSEQ multiplex PCR; TCRdb's copy keeps in-frame clones and lacks some. The sample shows 30,000 to 45,000 clones, no singletons; the ten largest hold roughly 1.3%. The V gene end was trimmed by 3 bases and the J gene end by 0 bases; junction bases not matched to a gene: 5. Germline V gives CDR1 LGHNA, CDR2 YNFKEQ. The length of the CDR3 is 16 residues. This clone was counted many times. Its antigen is not identified. Study-wide results and limits: Skin or GI-infiltrating T cells shared few TRB sequences with blood. Donor-recipient repertoire similarity was low at 1-2 months, rising over year one.

J is TRBJ2-7 and V is TRBV4-2, with 10 positions matching TRBD2. Sequenced input: PBMCs. This TCR was sampled from a girl between 5 and 17 years old in good health, CMV-negative, and a related stem cell transplant donor. CDR3 in DNA: TGTGCCAGCAGCCATGGACTAGCGGACAGCTCCTACGAGCAGTACTTC. Translated, it gives CASSHGLADSSYEQYF.